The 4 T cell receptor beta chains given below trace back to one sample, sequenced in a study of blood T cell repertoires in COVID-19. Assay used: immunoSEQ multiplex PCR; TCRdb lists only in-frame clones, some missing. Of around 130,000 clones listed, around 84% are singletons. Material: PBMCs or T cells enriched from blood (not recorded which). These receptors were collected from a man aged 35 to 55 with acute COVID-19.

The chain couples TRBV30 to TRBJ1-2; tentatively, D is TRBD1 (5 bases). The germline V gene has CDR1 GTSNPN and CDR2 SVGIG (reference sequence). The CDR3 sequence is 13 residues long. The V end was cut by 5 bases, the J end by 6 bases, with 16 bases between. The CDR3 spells CAWSPGGSDGYTF. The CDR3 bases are TGTGCCTGGTCCCCGGGGGGTTCTGATGGCTACACCTTC. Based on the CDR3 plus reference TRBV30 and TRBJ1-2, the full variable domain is SQTIHQWPATLVQPVGSPLSLECTVEGTSNPNLYWYRQAAGRGLQLLFYSVGIGQISSEVPQNLSASRPQDRQFILSSKKLLLSDSGFYLCAWSPGGSDGYTFGSGTRLTVV.

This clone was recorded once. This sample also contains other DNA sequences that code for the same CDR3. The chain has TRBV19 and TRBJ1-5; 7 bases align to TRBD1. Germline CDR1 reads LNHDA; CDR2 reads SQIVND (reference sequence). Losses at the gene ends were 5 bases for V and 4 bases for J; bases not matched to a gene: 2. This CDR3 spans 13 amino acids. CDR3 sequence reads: CASSRQGNQPQHF. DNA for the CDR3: TGTGCCAGTAGTCGACAGGGTAATCAGCCCCAGCATTTT.

CDR3 residues: CASSVLAGRNTGELFF. The CDR3 DNA follows: TGTGCCAGCAGCGTACTAGCGGGACGAAACACCGGGGAGCTGTTTTTT. This chain uses TRBV9 with TRBJ2-2, with 9 bases fitting TRBD2. This CDR3 is built from 16 residues. V was clipped by 1 base and J by 2 bases; unmatched bases: 3. Germline CDR1 and CDR2: SGDLS and YYNGEE.

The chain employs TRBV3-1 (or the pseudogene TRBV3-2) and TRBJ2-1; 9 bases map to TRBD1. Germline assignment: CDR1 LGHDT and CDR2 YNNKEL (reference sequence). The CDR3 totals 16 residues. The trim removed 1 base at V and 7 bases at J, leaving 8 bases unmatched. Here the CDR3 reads CASSQGNGQGMNEQFF. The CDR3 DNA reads TGTGCCAGCAGCCAAGGGAACGGACAGGGGATGAATGAGCAGTTCTTC.